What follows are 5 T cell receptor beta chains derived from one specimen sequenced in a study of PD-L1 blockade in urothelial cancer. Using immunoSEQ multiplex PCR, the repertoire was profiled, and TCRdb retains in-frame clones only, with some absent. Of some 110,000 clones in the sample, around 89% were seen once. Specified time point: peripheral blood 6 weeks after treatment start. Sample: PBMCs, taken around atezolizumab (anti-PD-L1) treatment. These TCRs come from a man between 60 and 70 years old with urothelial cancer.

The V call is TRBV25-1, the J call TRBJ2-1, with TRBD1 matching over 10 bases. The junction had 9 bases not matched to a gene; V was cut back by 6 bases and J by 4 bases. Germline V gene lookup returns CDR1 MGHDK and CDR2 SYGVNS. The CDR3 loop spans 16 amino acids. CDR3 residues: CASSRVGTGVYNEQFF. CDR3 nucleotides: TGTGCCAGCAGCAGGGTCGGGACAGGGGTTTACAATGAGCAGTTCTTC.

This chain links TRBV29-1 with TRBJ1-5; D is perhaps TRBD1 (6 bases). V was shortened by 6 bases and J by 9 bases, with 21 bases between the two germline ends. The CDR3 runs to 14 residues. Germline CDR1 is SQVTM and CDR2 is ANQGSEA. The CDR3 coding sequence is TGCAGCGTCGTCTGGACAGAACCAGATGGGCCCCAGCATTTT. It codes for CSVVWTEPDGPQHF.

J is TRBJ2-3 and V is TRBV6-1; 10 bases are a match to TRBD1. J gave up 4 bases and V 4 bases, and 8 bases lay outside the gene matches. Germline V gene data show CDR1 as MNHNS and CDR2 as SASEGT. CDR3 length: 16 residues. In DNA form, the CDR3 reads TGTGCCAGCAGTGCCGACAGGGGGCGCTTCCCAGATACGCAGTATTTT. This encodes CASSADRGRFPDTQYF.

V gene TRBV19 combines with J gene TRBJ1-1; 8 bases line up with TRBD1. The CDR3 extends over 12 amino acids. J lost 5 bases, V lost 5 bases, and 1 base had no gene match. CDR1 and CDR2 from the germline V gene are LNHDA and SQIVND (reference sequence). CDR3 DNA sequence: TGTGCCAGTAGTCACAGGGGGACTGAAGCTTTCTTT. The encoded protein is CASSHRGTEAFF.

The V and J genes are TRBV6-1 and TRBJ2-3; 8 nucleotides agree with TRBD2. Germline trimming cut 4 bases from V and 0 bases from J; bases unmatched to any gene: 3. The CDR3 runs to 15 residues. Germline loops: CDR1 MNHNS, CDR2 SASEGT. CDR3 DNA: TGTGCCAGCAGTGGGGCGGGGGGCAGCACAGATACGCAGTATTTT. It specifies CASSGAGGSTDTQYF.